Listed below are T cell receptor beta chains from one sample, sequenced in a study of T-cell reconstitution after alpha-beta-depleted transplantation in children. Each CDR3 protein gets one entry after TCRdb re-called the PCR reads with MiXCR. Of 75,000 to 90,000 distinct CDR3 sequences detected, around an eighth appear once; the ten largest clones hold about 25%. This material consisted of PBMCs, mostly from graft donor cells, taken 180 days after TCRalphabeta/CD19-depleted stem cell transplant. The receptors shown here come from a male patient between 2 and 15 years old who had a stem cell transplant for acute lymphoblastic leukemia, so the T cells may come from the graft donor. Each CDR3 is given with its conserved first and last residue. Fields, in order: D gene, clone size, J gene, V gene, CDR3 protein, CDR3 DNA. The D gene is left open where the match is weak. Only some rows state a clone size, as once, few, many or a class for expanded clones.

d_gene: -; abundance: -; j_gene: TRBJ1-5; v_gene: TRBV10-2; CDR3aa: CASSPTSSNQPQHF; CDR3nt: TGCGCCAGCAGTCCGACCTCTAGCAATCAGCCCCAGCATTTT
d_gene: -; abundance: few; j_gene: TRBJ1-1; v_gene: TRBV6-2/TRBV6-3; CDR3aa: CASSYRWVRLEAFF; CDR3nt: TGTGCCAGCAGTTACCGGTGGGTGAGGCTTGAAGCTTTCTTT
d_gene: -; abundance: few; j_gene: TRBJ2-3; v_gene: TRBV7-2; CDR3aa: CASSYEGELDTQYF; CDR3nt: TGTGCCAGCAGCTACGAGGGGGAATTGGATACGCAGTATTTT
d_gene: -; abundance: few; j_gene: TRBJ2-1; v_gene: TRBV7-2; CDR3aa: CASSGGNNEQFF; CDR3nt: TGTGCCAGCAGCGGGGGGAACAATGAGCAGTTCTTC
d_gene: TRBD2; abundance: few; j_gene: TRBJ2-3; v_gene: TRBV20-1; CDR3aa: CSAEPGLAKADTQYF; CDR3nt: TGCAGTGCGGAACCGGGACTAGCAAAGGCAGATACGCAGTATTTT
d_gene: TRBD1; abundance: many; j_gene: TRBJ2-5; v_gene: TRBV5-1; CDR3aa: CASSLASVRGGVGETQYF; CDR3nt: TGCGCCAGCAGCTTGGCCAGCGTTCGAGGGGGCGTTGGGGAGACCCAGTACTTC
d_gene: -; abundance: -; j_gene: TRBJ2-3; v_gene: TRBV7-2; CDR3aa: CASSWTTDTQYF; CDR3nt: TGTGCCAGCAGCTGGACCACAGATACGCAGTATTTT
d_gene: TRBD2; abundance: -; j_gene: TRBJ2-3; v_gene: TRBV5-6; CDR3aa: CASSLPGLAQYF; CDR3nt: TGTGCCAGCAGCTTGCCCGGACTAGCGCAGTATTTT
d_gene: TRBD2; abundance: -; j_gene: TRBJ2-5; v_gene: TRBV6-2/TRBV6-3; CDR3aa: CASSLLGLAGGPHQPRRETQYF; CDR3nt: TGTGCCAGCAGTCTCCTCGGACTAGCGGGAGGGCCACACCAACCGCGTCGGGAGACCCAGTACTTC
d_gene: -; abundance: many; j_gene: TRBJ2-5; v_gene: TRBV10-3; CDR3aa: CAIRSRDNQETQYF; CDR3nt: TGTGCCATCAGGAGCCGGGACAACCAAGAGACCCAGTACTTC
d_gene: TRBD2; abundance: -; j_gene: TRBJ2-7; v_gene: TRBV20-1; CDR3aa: CSARWATSGNYEQYF; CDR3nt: TGCAGTGCTAGGTGGGCGACTAGCGGGAACTACGAGCAGTACTTC
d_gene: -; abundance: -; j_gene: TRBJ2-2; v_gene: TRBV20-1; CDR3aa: CSARGRGTPNTGELFF; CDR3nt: TGCAGTGCTAGAGGGAGGGGGACACCGAACACCGGGGAGCTGTTTTTT
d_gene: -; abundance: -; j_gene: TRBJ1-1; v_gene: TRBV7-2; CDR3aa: CASSLLASHPEAFF; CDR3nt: TGTGCCAGCAGCTTACTCGCCTCACACCCTGAAGCTTTCTTT
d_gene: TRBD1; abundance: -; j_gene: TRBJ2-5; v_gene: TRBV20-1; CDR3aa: CSARRGRETQYF; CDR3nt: TGCAGTGCGCGCAGGGGGCGGGAGACCCAGTACTTC
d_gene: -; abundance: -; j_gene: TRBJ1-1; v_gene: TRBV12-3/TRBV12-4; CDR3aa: CASSKFRGAEAFF; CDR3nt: TGTGCCAGCAGTAAATTTAGGGGAGCTGAAGCTTTCTTT
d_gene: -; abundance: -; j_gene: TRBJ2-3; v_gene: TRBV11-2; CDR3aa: CASSPRWDGFRDTQYF; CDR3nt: TGTGCCAGCAGCCCACGTTGGGATGGGTTTAGGGATACGCAGTATTTT
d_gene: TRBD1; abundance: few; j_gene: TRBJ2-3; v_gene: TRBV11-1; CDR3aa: CASRPQTRLGQGADTQYF; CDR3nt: TGTGCCAGCAGACCGCAAACCCGACTGGGACAGGGAGCAGATACGCAGTATTTT
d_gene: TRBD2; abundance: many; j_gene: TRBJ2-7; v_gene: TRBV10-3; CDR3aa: CAISLLAGVEEQYF; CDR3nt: TGTGCCATCAGCTTACTAGCGGGGGTAGAGGAACAGTACTTC
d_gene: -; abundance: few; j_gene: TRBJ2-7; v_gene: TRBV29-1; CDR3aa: CSVEVQTSYEQYF; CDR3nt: TGCAGCGTTGAAGTACAGACCTCCTACGAGCAGTACTTC
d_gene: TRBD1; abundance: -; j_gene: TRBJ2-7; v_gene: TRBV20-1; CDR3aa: CSAGEGQKNSYEQYF; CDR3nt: TGCAGTGCTGGAGAGGGACAGAAGAACTCCTACGAGCAGTACTTC
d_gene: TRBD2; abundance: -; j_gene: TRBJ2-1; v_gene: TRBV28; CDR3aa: CASSFPGLAGYNEQFF; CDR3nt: TGTGCCAGCAGTTTCCCCGGACTAGCGGGGTACAATGAGCAGTTCTTC
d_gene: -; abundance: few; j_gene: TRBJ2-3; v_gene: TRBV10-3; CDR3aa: CAISEAPGDTQYF; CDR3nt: TGTGCCATCAGTGAGGCCCCGGGGGATACGCAGTATTTT
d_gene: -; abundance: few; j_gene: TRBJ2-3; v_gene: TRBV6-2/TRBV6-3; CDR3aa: CASSYAGRSTDTQYF; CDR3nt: TGTGCCAGCAGTTATGCGGGAAGGAGCACAGATACGCAGTATTTT
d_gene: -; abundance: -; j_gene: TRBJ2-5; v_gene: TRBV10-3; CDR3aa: CAIRAGLQETQYF; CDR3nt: TGTGCCATCAGAGCGGGTTTACAAGAGACCCAGTACTTC
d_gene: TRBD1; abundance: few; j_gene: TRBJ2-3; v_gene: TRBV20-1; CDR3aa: CSARTGPTDTQYF; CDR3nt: TGCAGTGCAAGGACAGGGCCCACAGATACGCAGTATTTT
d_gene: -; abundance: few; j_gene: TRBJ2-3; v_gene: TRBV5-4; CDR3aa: CASTKLGQSSTDTQYF; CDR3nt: TGTGCCAGCACCAAGCTTGGGCAGTCTAGCACAGATACGCAGTATTTT
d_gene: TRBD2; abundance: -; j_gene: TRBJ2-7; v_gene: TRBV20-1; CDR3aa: CSALAGYNEQYF; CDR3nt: TGCAGTGCTTTAGCGGGATACAACGAGCAGTACTTC
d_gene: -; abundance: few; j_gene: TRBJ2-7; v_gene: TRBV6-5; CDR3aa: CASSYSKRNYGEQYF; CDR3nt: TGTGCCAGCAGTTACTCCAAACGGAACTACGGCGAGCAGTACTTC
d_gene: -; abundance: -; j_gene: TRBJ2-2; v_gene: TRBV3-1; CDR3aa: CASSLLRGGELFF; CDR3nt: TGTGCCAGCAGCCTACTGCGGGGCGGGGAGCTGTTTTTT
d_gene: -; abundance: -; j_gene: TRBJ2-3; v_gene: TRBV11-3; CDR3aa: CASSRTPSDTQYF; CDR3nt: TGTGCCAGCAGCAGGACCCCGTCGGATACGCAGTATTTT
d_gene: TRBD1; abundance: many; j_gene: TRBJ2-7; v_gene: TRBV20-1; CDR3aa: CSARQGSYEQYF; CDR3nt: TGCAGTGCGAGACAGGGCTCCTACGAGCAGTACTTC
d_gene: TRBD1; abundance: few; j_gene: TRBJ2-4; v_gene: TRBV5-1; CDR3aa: CASSWDRQNIQYF; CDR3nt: TGCGCCAGCAGCTGGGACAGACAAAACATTCAGTACTTC
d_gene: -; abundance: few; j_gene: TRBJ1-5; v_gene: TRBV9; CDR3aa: CASSFTPGNQPQHF; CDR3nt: TGTGCCAGCAGCTTCACTCCGGGGAACCAGCCCCAGCATTTT
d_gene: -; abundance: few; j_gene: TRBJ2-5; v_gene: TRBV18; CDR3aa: CASSRLRTVQETQYF; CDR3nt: TGTGCCAGCTCGCGGTTAAGGACAGTCCAAGAGACCCAGTACTTC
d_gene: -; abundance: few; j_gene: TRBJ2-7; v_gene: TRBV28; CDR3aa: CASTGWPYPSYEQYF; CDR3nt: TGTGCCAGCACAGGGTGGCCTTACCCCTCCTACGAGCAGTACTTC
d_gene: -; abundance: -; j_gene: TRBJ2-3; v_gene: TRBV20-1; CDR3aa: CSASTRVEFTDTQYF; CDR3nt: TGCAGTGCTAGTACCCGGGTGGAGTTCACAGATACGCAGTATTTT
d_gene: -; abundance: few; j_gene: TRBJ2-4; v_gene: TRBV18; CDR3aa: CASSPPGNIQYF; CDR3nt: TGTGCCAGCTCACCACCGGGAAACATTCAGTACTTC
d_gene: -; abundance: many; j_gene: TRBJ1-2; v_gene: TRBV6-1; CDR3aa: CATKSEEGYTF; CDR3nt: TGTGCCACCAAGAGTGAGGAGGGCTACACCTTC
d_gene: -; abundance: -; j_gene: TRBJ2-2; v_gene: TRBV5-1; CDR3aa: CASSLVHSTGELFF; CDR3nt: TGCGCCAGCAGCTTGGTCCACAGCACCGGGGAGCTGTTTTTT
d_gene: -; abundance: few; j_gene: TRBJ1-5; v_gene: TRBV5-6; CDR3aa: CASSLEGHKVQPQHF; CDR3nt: TGTGCCAGCAGCTTGGAAGGACATAAGGTTCAGCCCCAGCATTTT
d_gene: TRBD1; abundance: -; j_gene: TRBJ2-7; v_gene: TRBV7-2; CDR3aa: CASSRQGNEQYF; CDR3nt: TGTGCCAGCAGCCGACAGGGGAACGAGCAGTACTTC
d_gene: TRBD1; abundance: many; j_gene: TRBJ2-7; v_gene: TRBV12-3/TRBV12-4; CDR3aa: CASKVSGQHSYEQYF; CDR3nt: TGTGCCAGCAAGGTCTCGGGACAGCACTCCTACGAGCAGTACTTC
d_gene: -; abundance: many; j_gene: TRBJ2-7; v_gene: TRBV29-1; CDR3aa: CSVGWFSSYEQYF; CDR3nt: TGCAGCGTTGGTTGGTTCAGCTCCTACGAGCAGTACTTC
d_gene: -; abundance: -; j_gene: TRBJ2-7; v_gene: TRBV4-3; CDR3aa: CASSWGRTNSYEQYF; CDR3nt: TGCGCCAGCAGCTGGGGCAGAACCAACTCCTACGAGCAGTACTTC
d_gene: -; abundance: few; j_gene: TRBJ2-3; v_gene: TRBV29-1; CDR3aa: CSVEGGLADTQYF; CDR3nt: TGCAGCGTTGAAGGTGGTCTAGCGGATACGCAGTATTTT
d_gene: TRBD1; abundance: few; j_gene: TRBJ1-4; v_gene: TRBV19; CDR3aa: CASSFTGGSNEKLFF; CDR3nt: TGTGCCAGTAGTTTTACAGGGGGCTCTAATGAAAAACTGTTTTTT
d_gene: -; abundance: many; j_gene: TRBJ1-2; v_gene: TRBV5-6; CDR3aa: CASSFGAPYGYTF; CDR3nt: TGTGCCAGCAGCTTCGGAGCTCCCTATGGCTACACCTTC
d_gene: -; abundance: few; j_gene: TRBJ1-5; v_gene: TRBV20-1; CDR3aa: CSARQGNQPQHF; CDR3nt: TGCAGTGCTAGACAGGGGAATCAGCCCCAGCATTTT
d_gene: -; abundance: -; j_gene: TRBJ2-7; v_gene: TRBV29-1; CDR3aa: CSAQQDLASYEQYF; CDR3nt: TGCAGCGCACAACAGGATCTGGCGTCCTACGAGCAGTACTTC